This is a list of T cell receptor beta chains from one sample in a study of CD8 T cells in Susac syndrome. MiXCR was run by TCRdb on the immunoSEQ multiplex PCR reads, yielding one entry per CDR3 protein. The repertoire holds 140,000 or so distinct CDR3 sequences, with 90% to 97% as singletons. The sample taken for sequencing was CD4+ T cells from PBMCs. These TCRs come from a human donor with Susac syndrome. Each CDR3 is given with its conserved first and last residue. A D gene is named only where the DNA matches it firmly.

CDR3 DNA: TGCGCCAGCAGCCAAGATGCCGGGTCCTACAATGAGCAGTTCTTC
CDR3 protein: CASSQDAGSYNEQFF
J gene: TRBJ2-1
V gene: TRBV4-1
D gene: .

CDR3 DNA: TGCGCCAGCAGCCCGAGAATCGGGGGTTCCTACGAGCAGTACTTC
CDR3 protein: CASSPRIGGSYEQYF
J gene: TRBJ2-7
V gene: TRBV5-1
D gene: .

CDR3 DNA: TGCAGTGCTAGTACCGGGTTTGTCAAAAACATTCAGTACTTC
CDR3 protein: CSASTGFVKNIQYF
J gene: TRBJ2-4
V gene: TRBV20-1
D gene: .

CDR3 DNA: TGTGCCAGCAGTTACTCGAGGAAAGGCTCTGGCTACACCTTC
CDR3 protein: CASSYSRKGSGYTF
J gene: TRBJ1-2
V gene: TRBV6-5
D gene: .

CDR3 DNA: TGTGCCAGTAGTACACTAGCGGGAGTGGCGGACGGGGAGCTGTTTTTT
CDR3 protein: CASSTLAGVADGELFF
J gene: TRBJ2-2
V gene: TRBV19
D gene: TRBD2

CDR3 DNA: TGCAGCGTTGAATTGGTCGGCGCTACGCAGTATTTT
CDR3 protein: CSVELVGATQYF
J gene: TRBJ2-3
V gene: TRBV29-1
D gene: .

CDR3 DNA: TGCAGCGTTGTTTTAGTCAGCGGGACGTACAATGAGCAGTTCTTC
CDR3 protein: CSVVLVSGTYNEQFF
J gene: TRBJ2-1
V gene: TRBV29-1
D gene: TRBD2

CDR3 DNA: TGTGCCAGCAGCCAAGAGTACCAGATCGGGGACTATGGCTACACCTTC
CDR3 protein: CASSQEYQIGDYGYTF
J gene: TRBJ1-2
V gene: TRBV3-1
D gene: .

CDR3 DNA: TGTGCCAGCAGCCTCCCCCAGCGACTAGCGGGAGACACCGGGGAGCTGTTTTTT
CDR3 protein: CASSLPQRLAGDTGELFF
J gene: TRBJ2-2
V gene: TRBV13
D gene: TRBD2

CDR3 DNA: TGTGCCAGCACCCCACAAGATACGCAGTATTTT
CDR3 protein: CASTPQDTQYF
J gene: TRBJ2-3
V gene: TRBV12-3/TRBV12-4
D gene: .

CDR3 DNA: TGCAGTGCAAGGGACAGGGGGTACTCTGGAAACACCATATATTTT
CDR3 protein: CSARDRGYSGNTIYF
J gene: TRBJ1-3
V gene: TRBV20-1
D gene: TRBD1

CDR3 DNA: TGCGCCAGCAGCCGGGCGATTCTAGGACGGGGCGACTACGAGCAGTACTTC
CDR3 protein: CASSRAILGRGDYEQYF
J gene: TRBJ2-7
V gene: TRBV4-1
D gene: .

CDR3 DNA: TGTGCCAGCAGTTCCCCCGGGGATGAAAAACTGTTTTTT
CDR3 protein: CASSSPGDEKLFF
J gene: TRBJ1-4
V gene: TRBV12-3/TRBV12-4
D gene: .

CDR3 DNA: TGCAGTGCTAGTCGTCCTCTGCTATGGGAGACCCAGTACTTC
CDR3 protein: CSASRPLLWETQYF
J gene: TRBJ2-5
V gene: TRBV20-1
D gene: .

CDR3 DNA: TGTGCCACCCGAGACAGTGGAGCAGATACGCAGTATTTT
CDR3 protein: CATRDSGADTQYF
J gene: TRBJ2-3
V gene: TRBV24-1
D gene: .

CDR3 DNA: TGTGCCAGCAGTTTCTCCGGGGCTAGCAATCAGCCCCAGCATTTT
CDR3 protein: CASSFSGASNQPQHF
J gene: TRBJ1-5
V gene: TRBV12-3/TRBV12-4
D gene: .

CDR3 DNA: TGCGCCAGCAGCCAACCGTTGACCTGGAATGAGCAGTTCTTC
CDR3 protein: CASSQPLTWNEQFF
J gene: TRBJ2-1
V gene: TRBV4-1
D gene: .

CDR3 DNA: TGTGCTAGTGTTTTGGCAGGTTCCTACAATGAGCAGTTCTTC
CDR3 protein: CASVLAGSYNEQFF
J gene: TRBJ2-1
V gene: TRBV12-5
D gene: .

CDR3 DNA: TGCAGTGCTCCCCTAACTAGCGGGGGCTCCTACAATGAGCAGTTCTTC
CDR3 protein: CSAPLTSGGSYNEQFF
J gene: TRBJ2-1
V gene: TRBV20-1
D gene: TRBD2

CDR3 DNA: TGTGCCAGCAGTTACAACGGTTACGAGCAGTACTTC
CDR3 protein: CASSYNGYEQYF
J gene: TRBJ2-7
V gene: TRBV6-5
D gene: .

CDR3 DNA: TGCAGCGTTGAAGTACGCGGGGACCCCCAAGAGACCCAGTACTTC
CDR3 protein: CSVEVRGDPQETQYF
J gene: TRBJ2-5
V gene: TRBV29-1
D gene: .

CDR3 DNA: TGTGCCAGCAGCGTAAGCACAACGGCGTACAATGAGCAGTTCTTC
CDR3 protein: CASSVSTTAYNEQFF
J gene: TRBJ2-1
V gene: TRBV9
D gene: .

CDR3 DNA: TGTGCCAGTACCTCGTCCGGGACGTATACCTCCTACGAGCAGTACTTC
CDR3 protein: CASTSSGTYTSYEQYF
J gene: TRBJ2-7
V gene: TRBV2
D gene: .

CDR3 DNA: TGTGCCAGCAGTCGACGTAGTTACAATCAGCCCCAGCATTTT
CDR3 protein: CASSRRSYNQPQHF
J gene: TRBJ1-5
V gene: TRBV28
D gene: .

CDR3 DNA: TGTGCCAGCAGTTCTACTAGCGGGGCCACCTACGAGCAGTACTTC
CDR3 protein: CASSSTSGATYEQYF
J gene: TRBJ2-7
V gene: TRBV2
D gene: TRBD2

CDR3 DNA: TGCGCCAGCAGCCCCTATATCCCCAGCACAGATACGCAGTATTTT
CDR3 protein: CASSPYIPSTDTQYF
J gene: TRBJ2-3
V gene: TRBV4-1
D gene: .

CDR3 DNA: TGCAGTGCCCCGGACACAGATACGCAGTATTTT
CDR3 protein: CSAPDTDTQYF
J gene: TRBJ2-3
V gene: TRBV20-1
D gene: .

CDR3 DNA: TGTGCCACCAGCAGAGATCGGGAGATCCCGAGAGGTTTCTTT
CDR3 protein: CATSRDREIPRGFF
J gene: TRBJ1-1
V gene: TRBV15
D gene: .

CDR3 DNA: TGTGCCAGTAGTATAGGGGGTAGCGGGAGTTGGGAGCAGTTCTTC
CDR3 protein: CASSIGGSGSWEQFF
J gene: TRBJ2-1
V gene: TRBV19
D gene: TRBD2

CDR3 DNA: TGTGCCAGCAGTTCCCCCCAACTAGCGGGAGTCGAAAAGACCCAGTACTTC
CDR3 protein: CASSSPQLAGVEKTQYF
J gene: TRBJ2-5
V gene: TRBV6-5
D gene: TRBD2

CDR3 DNA: TGTGCTAGTGTGTGGCGGGAGATAGACACCGGGGAGCTGTTTTTT
CDR3 protein: CASVWREIDTGELFF
J gene: TRBJ2-2
V gene: TRBV12-5
D gene: TRBD2

CDR3 DNA: TGTGCCAGCAGTTTTGGAGGGGGCGCGGGTGCGACCTATAATTCACCCCTCCACTTT
CDR3 protein: CASSFGGGAGATYNSPLHF
J gene: TRBJ1-6
V gene: TRBV27
D gene: TRBD1